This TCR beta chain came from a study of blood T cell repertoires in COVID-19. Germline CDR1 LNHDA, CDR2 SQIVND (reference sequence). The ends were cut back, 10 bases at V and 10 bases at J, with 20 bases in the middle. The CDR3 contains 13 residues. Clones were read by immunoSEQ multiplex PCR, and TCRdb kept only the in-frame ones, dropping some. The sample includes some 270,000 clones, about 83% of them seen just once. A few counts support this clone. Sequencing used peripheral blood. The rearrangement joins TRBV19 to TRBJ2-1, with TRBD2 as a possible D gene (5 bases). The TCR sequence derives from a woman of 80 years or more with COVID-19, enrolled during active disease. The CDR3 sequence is CATLAPEQREQFF. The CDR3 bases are TGTGCCACCTTAGCGCCGGAGCAGAGGGAGCAGTTCTTC. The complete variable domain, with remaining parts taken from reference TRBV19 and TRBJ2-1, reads DGGITQSPKYLFRKEGQNVTLSCEQNLNHDAMYWYRQDPGQGLRLIYYSQIVNDFQKGDIAEGYSVSREKKESFPLTVTSAQKNPTAFYLCATLAPEQREQFFGPGTRLTVL.